The 3 T cell receptor beta chains below all came from one sample that was sequenced in a study of radiotherapy plus CTLA-4 blockade in lung cancer. Profiled with immunoSEQ multiplex PCR; TCRdb holds only in-frame clones, not every one. The sample gives 35,000 to 50,000 clones, around 73% of which show up once; 3.5% is in the top ten. Sequences were derived from peripheral blood, sampled from a patient treated with radiotherapy plus ipilimumab. Every receptor here comes from a human donor with non-small cell lung cancer who had a complete response to radiotherapy plus ipilimumab.

The chain recombines TRBV9 with TRBJ1-3; 12 nucleotides line up with TRBD1. CDR1 is SGDLS and CDR2 is YYNGEE in the germline V gene. V shed 4 bases, J shed 2 bases, and the junction held 10 bases outside the gene matches. The CDR3 consists of 18 residues. In DNA, the CDR3 is TGTGCCAGCAGCCCAGCGGGACAGGGGGCATTTCCTGGAAACACCATATATTTT. This encodes CASSPAGQGAFPGNTIYF.

This clone was picked up a small number of times. V usage is TRBV7-6 and J usage is TRBJ1-1; tentative D call: TRBD1 (6 bases). This CDR3 is 13 amino acids long. Germline loops: CDR1 SGHVS, CDR2 FNYEAQ. V lost 3 bases and J lost 7, with 12 bases in between. CDR3: CASSLGQDLEAFF. As DNA, the CDR3 is TGTGCCAGCAGCTTGGGACAAGACCTTGAAGCTTTCTTT.

The genes are TRBV18 and TRBJ1-1; D is uncertain. The ends were cut back, 2 bases at V and 6 bases at J, with 13 bases in the middle. The CDR3 length is 14 residues. Germline loops: CDR1 KGHSH, CDR2 LQKENI. The CDR3 region has the DNA TGTGCCAGCTCACCAGCGGGGAGGAGTGCTGAAGCTTTCTTT. This codes for CASSPAGRSAEAFF. The variable domain in full, completed from reference TRBV18 and TRBJ1-1, reads NAGVMQNPRHLVRRRGQEARLRCSPMKGHSHVYWYRQLPEEGLKFMVYLQKENIIDESGMPKERFSAEFPKEGPSILRIQQVVRGDSAAYFCASSPAGRSAEAFFGQGTRLTVV.